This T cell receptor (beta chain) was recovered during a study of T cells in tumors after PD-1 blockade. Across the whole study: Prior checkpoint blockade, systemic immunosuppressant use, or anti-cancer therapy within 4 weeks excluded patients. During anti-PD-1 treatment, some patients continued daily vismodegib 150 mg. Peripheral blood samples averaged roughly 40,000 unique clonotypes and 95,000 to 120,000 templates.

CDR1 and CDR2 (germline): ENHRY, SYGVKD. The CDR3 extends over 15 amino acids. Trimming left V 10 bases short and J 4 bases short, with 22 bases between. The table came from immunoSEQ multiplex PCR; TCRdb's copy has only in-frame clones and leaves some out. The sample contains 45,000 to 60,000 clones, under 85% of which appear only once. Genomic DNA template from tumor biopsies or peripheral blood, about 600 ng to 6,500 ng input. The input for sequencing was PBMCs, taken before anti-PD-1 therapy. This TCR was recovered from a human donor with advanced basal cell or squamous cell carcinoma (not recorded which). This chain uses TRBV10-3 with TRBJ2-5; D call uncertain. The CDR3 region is CATRSSDLPLETQYF. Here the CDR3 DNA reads TGTGCCACACGCTCATCGGATCTACCTTTAGAGACCCAGTACTTC.